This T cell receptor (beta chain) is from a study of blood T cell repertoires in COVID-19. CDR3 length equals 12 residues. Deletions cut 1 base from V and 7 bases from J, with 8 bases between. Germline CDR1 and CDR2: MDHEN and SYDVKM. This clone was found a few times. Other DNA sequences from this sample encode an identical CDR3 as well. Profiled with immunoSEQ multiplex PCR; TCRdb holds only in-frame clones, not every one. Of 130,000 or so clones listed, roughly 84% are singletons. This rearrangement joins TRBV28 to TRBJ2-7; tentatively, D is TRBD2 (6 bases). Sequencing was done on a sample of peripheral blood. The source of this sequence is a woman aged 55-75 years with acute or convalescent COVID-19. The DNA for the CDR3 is TGTGCCAGCAGTTTATTAGGGAGGGAGCAGTACTTC. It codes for CASSLLGREQYF.